Presented here are 26 T cell receptor beta chains from one specimen sequenced in a study of blood T cell repertoires in COVID-19. Profiling relied on immunoSEQ multiplex PCR, and the TCRdb table lists in-frame clones only, not all of them. The data show 90,000 to 150,000 clones, roughly 84% seen once. Sequencing was carried out using peripheral blood. Receptors originate from a man in his 60s with acute or convalescent COVID-19.

The rearrangement uses TRBV12-3 or TRBV12-4 and TRBJ1-6; 7 nucleotides align to TRBD1. With 7 bases clipped from V and 9 bases from J, the junction kept 6 bases outside the gene matches. CDR3 length: 13 amino acids. The CDR3 is CASNTQGGSPLHF. The CDR3 bases are TGTGCCAGCAATACCCAGGGGGGTTCACCCCTCCACTTT.

V is TRBV5-1 and J is TRBJ1-2; 9 bases map to TRBD1. Germline V gene sequence: CDR1 SGHRS, CDR2 YFSETQ. The length of the CDR3 is 16 residues. The V and J ends lost 4 bases and 0 bases, in that order; junction bases with no gene match: 7. The CDR3 loop is CASSPGTGRPNYGYTF. The CDR3 DNA reads TGCGCCAGCAGCCCGGGGACAGGGAGACCTAACTATGGCTACACCTTC. Using reference TRBV5-1 and TRBJ1-2 for the parts outside the CDR3, the full variable domain is KAGVTQTPRYLIKTRGQQVTLSCSPISGHRSVSWYQQTPGQGLQFLFEYFSETQRNKGNFPGRFSGRQFSNSRSEMNVSTLELGDSALYLCASSPGTGRPNYGYTFGSGTRLTVV.

The chain recombines TRBV5-4 with TRBJ1-2, with TRBD1 matching 7 bases. The trim removed 2 bases at V and 6 bases at J, leaving 10 bases unmatched. CDR1 SGHNT and CDR2 YYREEE come from the germline V gene (reference sequence). The CDR3 spans 15 residues. The CDR3 sequence: CASSLGGGSEDGYTF. The CDR3 coding sequence is TGTGCCAGCAGCTTAGGAGGGGGCTCGGAAGATGGCTACACCTTC.

The chain links TRBV4-2 to TRBJ2-1, with TRBD2 matching over 12 bases. The CDR3 runs to 16 residues. V shed 0 bases, J shed 6 bases, and the junction held 3 bases outside the gene matches. CDR1 and CDR2 from the germline V gene are LGHNA and YNFKEQ. The CDR3 is CASSQDLTSGGNEQFF. Written as DNA, the CDR3 is TGTGCCAGCAGCCAAGACCTGACTAGCGGGGGCAATGAGCAGTTCTTC.

The chain has TRBV29-1 and TRBJ1-4; D perhaps matches TRBD1 (6 bases). From germline, CDR1 is SQVTM and CDR2 ANQGSEA. V was pared by 7 bases and J by 5 bases, with 14 bases between. The CDR3 is made up of 13 amino acids. DNA for the CDR3: TGCAGCGCCGAATGGGGGGGCAATGAAAAACTGTTTTTT. Translation gives CSAEWGGNEKLFF.

This CDR3 reads CASSLSKRQASYEQYF. The CDR3 DNA follows: TGTGCCAGCAGTTTATCAAAAAGACAGGCATCCTACGAGCAGTACTTC. The chain links TRBV28 to TRBJ2-7; possible D gene TRBD1, 6 bases. Germline CDR1 and CDR2: MDHEN and SYDVKM. This CDR3 is built from 16 residues. Trimming left V 1 base short and J 1 base short, with 14 bases between.

Remarks on this clone: At the DNA level, this CDR3 is encoded by other sequences in the same sample as well. The J gene is TRBJ2-2, the V gene TRBV4-3, with 7 nucleotides matching TRBD2. The germline gives CDR1 LGHNA, CDR2 YSLEER. The CDR3 has 14 residues. J was trimmed by 6 bases and V by 0 bases; bases with no gene match: 1. CDR3 DNA sequence: TGCGCCAGCAGCCAAGAGGGGGGGGCCGGGGAGCTGTTTTTT. Translating gives CASSQEGGAGELFF.

This rearrangement joins TRBV9 to TRBJ2-7, with TRBD1 matching 7 bases. The germline V gene encodes CDR1 SGDLS and CDR2 YYNGEE. Trimming took 3 bases from V and 4 from J; bases not matched to a gene: 10. The CDR3 sequence is 15 residues long. Written as DNA, the CDR3 is TGTGCCAGCAGCGCTCGATCGGGACAGCCATACGAGCAGTACTTC. It is translated as CASSARSGQPYEQYF.

V gene TRBV4-3 combines with J gene TRBJ2-2; D is perhaps TRBD2 (5 bases). V was shortened by 1 base and J by 1 base, with 7 bases between the two germline ends. Germline assignment: CDR1 LGHNA and CDR2 YSLEER. This CDR3 is 15 amino acids long. CDR3 in DNA: TGCGCCAGCAGCCAAGCCGGGATGAACACCGGGGAGCTGTTTTTT. Translation: CASSQAGMNTGELFF.

Concerning this clone itself: The sample has other DNA sequences that encode this CDR3 too. The chain uses TRBV30 and TRBJ1-6; 10 bases agree with TRBD1. Germline V gene data show CDR1 as GTSNPN and CDR2 as SVGIG (reference sequence). V shed 3 bases and J 7 bases; nucleotides not matched to a gene: 0. The CDR3 consists of 13 residues. The CDR3 DNA is TGTGCCTGGAGGGGACAGGGGAATTCACCCCTCCACTTT. This encodes CAWRGQGNSPLHF.

This clone occurred a few times. The chain links TRBV7-8 to TRBJ1-6; D ambiguous. With 0 bases removed from V and 0 bases from J, the gap between germline ends came to 12 bases. The V gene's germline CDR1 is SGHVS and CDR2 FQNEAQ. The CDR3 has 18 amino acids. The CDR3 region has the DNA TGTGCCAGCAGCTTAGCGGGAGGACCGAGCTCCTATAATTCACCCCTCCACTTT. This gives the protein CASSLAGGPSSYNSPLHF.

The chain carries TRBV19 and TRBJ1-4; TRBD1 matches at 7 bases. The CDR3 consists of 14 residues. Looked up from germline, CDR1 is LNHDA and CDR2 is SQIVND (reference sequence). V dropped 6 bases and J dropped 10; count of bases not matched to a gene: 11. The CDR3: CASREQGTVGKLFF. The CDR3 DNA is TGTGCCAGTAGGGAACAGGGGACGGTCGGAAAACTGTTTTTT.

The table lists this clone with a few counts. The V and J genes are TRBV5-6 and TRBJ2-3; a possible D gene is TRBD1 (5 bases). Trimming pared 0 bases from V and 14 bases from J, leaving 16 bases between. The CDR3 spans 13 residues. Germline lookup yields CDR1 SGHDT and CDR2 YYEEEE. This chain's CDR3 is CASSLGQTPSRYF. As DNA, the CDR3 is TGTGCCAGCAGCTTGGGACAGACCCCTTCCCGGTATTTT.

The rearrangement uses TRBV9 and TRBJ2-3; the D gene is possibly TRBD2 (6 bases). This CDR3 is 15 amino acids long. Trimming stripped 3 bases from V and 3 bases from J, with 14 bases between. Germline assignment: CDR1 SGDLS and CDR2 YYNGEE. CDR3 in amino acids: CASSGGGSRTDTQYF. CDR3 coding DNA: TGTGCCAGCAGCGGAGGAGGGAGTAGGACAGATACGCAGTATTTT.

The rearrangement uses TRBV24-1 and TRBJ2-3; D is unclear. V was trimmed by 2 bases and J by 2 bases, leaving 7 bases between them. The CDR3 extends over 14 amino acids. Germline assignment: CDR1 KGHDR and CDR2 SFDVKD. The CDR3 DNA is TGTGCCACCAGTGATTATCCCCTCACAGATACGCAGTATTTT. It is translated as CATSDYPLTDTQYF.

Here the CDR3 reads CASSLAGRGTGELFF. CDR3 nucleotides: TGTGCCAGCAGCTTAGCCGGGAGGGGAACCGGGGAGCTGTTTTTT. The chain carries TRBV7-2 and TRBJ2-2, with 8 nucleotides matching TRBD2. After removal of 0 bases from V and 5 bases from J, the junction contained 2 bases not matched to a gene. Germline CDR1 is SGHTA and CDR2 is FQGNSA. The CDR3 is 15 residues long.

This sequence joins TRBV19 and TRBJ2-7; no firm D call. The CDR3 runs 16 residues. Germline V gene data show CDR1 as LNHDA and CDR2 as SQIVND (reference sequence). The V and J ends lost 2 bases and 3 bases respectively, with 17 bases between them. Here the CDR3 DNA reads TGTGCCAGTAGTATAATGTCCACCGGTCCCAACTACGAGCAGTACTTC. Amino acid sequence: CASSIMSTGPNYEQYF. Combining the CDR3 with reference TRBV19 and TRBJ2-7 gives the whole variable domain DGGITQSPKYLFRKEGQNVTLSCEQNLNHDAMYWYRQDPGQGLRLIYYSQIVNDFQKGDIAEGYSVSREKKESFPLTVTSAQKNPTAFYLCASSIMSTGPNYEQYFGPGTRLTVT.

The gene calls are TRBV5-5 and TRBJ2-7; maybe TRBD1 (5 bases). Germline V gene data show CDR1 as SGHKS and CDR2 as YYEKEE (reference sequence). V was cut by 0 bases and J by 0 bases, with 10 bases left in between. This CDR3 comprises 15 residues. The CDR3 nucleotides read TGTGCCAGCAGCTTGGGAATGGACATCTCCTACGAGCAGTACTTC. This gives the protein CASSLGMDISYEQYF.

The rearrangement links TRBV3-1 (or the pseudogene TRBV3-2) to TRBJ2-2; 9 bases are a match to TRBD2. This CDR3 region has 17 residues. Germline V gives CDR1 LGHDT, CDR2 YNNKEL (reference sequence). Trimming removed 0 bases from V and 7 bases from J; junction bases left unmatched: 9. CDR3 in amino acids: CASSQDWPSGTSGELFF. CDR3 bases: TGTGCCAGCAGCCAAGATTGGCCTAGCGGGACCAGCGGGGAGCTGTTTTTT.

This rearrangement joins TRBV5-1 to TRBJ2-2; TRBD1 matches 9 bases. The V and J ends lost 0 bases and 3 bases, in that order; junction bases with no gene match: 12. In germline, CDR1 is SGHRS, CDR2 YFSETQ. The length of the CDR3 is 19 residues. The CDR3 nucleotides are TGCGCCAGCAGCTTGGTCGGAGGTGTGCGGACAGGGGACACCGGGGAGCTGTTTTTT. This translates into CASSLVGGVRTGDTGELFF.

The chain joins TRBV28 to TRBJ2-7, with TRBD2 as a possible D gene (6 bases). This CDR3 has 13 amino acids. The germline gives CDR1 MDHEN, CDR2 SYDVKM. The V end was cut by 6 bases, the J end by 1 base, with 10 bases between. This chain's CDR3 is CASRVGLSYEQYF. The CDR3 DNA is TGTGCCAGCAGGGTGGGACTTTCCTACGAGCAGTACTTC.

In its sample, this clone was seen once. The rearrangement joins TRBV5-1 to TRBJ2-5; TRBD1 agrees at 7 bases. Trimming cost V 4 bases and J 5 bases; bases outside gene matches: 11. The CDR3 runs 15 residues. The germline CDR1 and CDR2 sequences are SGHRS and YFSETQ. The CDR3 loop is CASSPGQATTETQYF. The CDR3 nucleotides read TGCGCCAGCAGCCCCGGACAGGCAACGACGGAGACCCAGTACTTC.

The rearrangement links TRBV5-4 to TRBJ2-5; perhaps TRBD2 as D (5 bases). Trimming shortened V by 4 bases and J by 0 bases, and 10 bases separated the two germline ends. Germline CDR1 is SGHNT and CDR2 is YYREEE (reference sequence). This CDR3 has 14 residues. The CDR3 protein is CASSPDWDQETQYF. The DNA for the CDR3 is TGTGCCAGCAGCCCGGACTGGGACCAAGAGACCCAGTACTTC.

The J gene is TRBJ1-5, the V gene TRBV6-2 or TRBV6-3, with 9 positions matching TRBD1. J was trimmed by 16 bases and V by 4 bases; bases with no gene match: 8. In germline, CDR1 is MNHEY, CDR2 SVGEGT. The CDR3 runs 12 residues. CDR3 nucleotides: TGTGCCAGCAGTTCGGGGACAGGGACCCTCCATTTT. Translation: CASSSGTGTLHF.

The rearrangement joins TRBV5-4 to TRBJ2-1; 7 bases agree with TRBD1. Per germline, CDR1 SGHNT and CDR2 YYREEE (reference sequence). CDR3 length equals 13 residues. The trim removed 4 bases at V and 9 bases at J, leaving 7 bases unmatched. CDR3 amino acids: CASSRDRVAEQFF. The CDR3 DNA sequence: TGTGCCAGCAGCCGAGACAGGGTGGCTGAGCAGTTCTTC.

This clone appeared once. V and J are TRBV12-3 or TRBV12-4 and TRBJ1-2; possibly TRBD1 for D (5 bases). Trimming stripped 6 bases from V and 0 bases from J, with 8 bases between. This CDR3 spans 13 amino acids. In nucleotides, the CDR3 is TGTGCCAGCAGCCTGACAGCTAACTATGGCTACACCTTC. Its translation is CASSLTANYGYTF.